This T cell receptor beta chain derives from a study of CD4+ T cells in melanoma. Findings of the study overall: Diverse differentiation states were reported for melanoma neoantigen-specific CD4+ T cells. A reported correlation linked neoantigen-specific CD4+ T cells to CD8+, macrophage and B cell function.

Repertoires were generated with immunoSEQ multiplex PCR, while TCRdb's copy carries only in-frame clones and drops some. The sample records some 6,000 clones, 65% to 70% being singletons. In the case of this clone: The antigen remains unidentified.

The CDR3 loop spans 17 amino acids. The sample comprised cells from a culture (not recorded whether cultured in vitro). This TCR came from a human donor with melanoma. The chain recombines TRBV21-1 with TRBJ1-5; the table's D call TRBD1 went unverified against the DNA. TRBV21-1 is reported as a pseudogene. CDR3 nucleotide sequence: TGTGCCAGCAGCAAAACCGAGCCTGACAGGGCGTCTCAGCCCCAGCATTTT. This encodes CASSKTEPDRASQPQHF.